A single sample gave rise to the 15 T cell receptor beta chains below, sequenced in a study of blood T cell repertoires in COVID-19. The protocol was immunoSEQ multiplex PCR, while the TCRdb copy is restricted to in-frame clones and leaves out a portion. The sample holds 200,000 to 250,000 clones, around 86% seen once. The sequenced material came from peripheral blood. All receptors derive from a man in his fifties with acute or convalescent COVID-19.

The chain is built from TRBV29-1 and TRBJ1-1, with D perhaps matching TRBD1 (5 bases). The germline gives CDR1 SQVTM, CDR2 ANQGSEA. V lost 3 bases and J 4 bases, leaving 9 bases between the germline ends. There are 12 residues in the CDR3. The CDR3 sequence: CSVEARATEAFF. In DNA form, the CDR3 reads TGCAGCGTTGAGGCCAGGGCCACTGAAGCTTTCTTT.

The genes are TRBV18 and TRBJ1-2; 9 positions match TRBD1. The ends lost 8 bases at V and 2 bases at J; junction bases unmatched: 9. In germline, CDR1 is KGHSH, CDR2 LQKENI. This CDR3 is built from 15 residues. The CDR3 nucleotides read TGTGCCAGCCACGGGGGGACAGGGACGAACTATGGCTACACCTTC. This sequence encodes CASHGGTGTNYGYTF.

The gene calls are TRBV5-1 and TRBJ2-5; 10 bases line up with TRBD2. This CDR3 spans 16 amino acids. CDR1 and CDR2 (germline): SGHRS, YFSETQ. Trimming at V came to 0 bases and at J to 9 bases, leaving 11 bases not matched to a gene. CDR3 in amino acids: CASSLEGLAPSGSQYF. CDR3 sequence (DNA): TGCGCCAGCAGCTTGGAGGGACTAGCGCCTTCGGGATCCCAGTACTTC.

V gene TRBV5-4 combines with J gene TRBJ1-1; D perhaps matches TRBD1 (5 bases). V lost 4 bases, J lost 4 bases, and 14 bases lay in between. CDR3 length: 14 residues. CDR1 and CDR2 from the germline V gene are SGHNT and YYREEE (reference sequence). The CDR3 sequence is CASSPWQGSTEAFF. As DNA, the CDR3 is TGTGCCAGCAGCCCCTGGCAGGGAAGCACTGAAGCTTTCTTT.

The CDR3 bases are TGTGCCAGCAGCCCGGCGAGCAGGGGCAACACCGGGGAGCTGTTTTTT. Residues: CASSPASRGNTGELFF. The chain employs TRBV7-9 and TRBJ2-2, with D maybe TRBD1 (6 bases). V gave up 5 bases and J gave up 2 bases, with 15 bases separating them. The CDR3 is 16 amino acids. CDR1 and CDR2 (germline): SEHNR, FQNEAQ (reference sequence).

This rearrangement joins TRBV7-2 to TRBJ2-7; D possibly corresponds to TRBD2 (6 bases). Germline assignment: CDR1 SGHTA and CDR2 FQGNSA. The CDR3 length is 14 residues. V lost 3 bases, J lost 1 base, and 10 bases lay in between. CDR3 loop: CASSLGDWSYEQYF. Here the CDR3 DNA reads TGTGCCAGCAGCTTGGGGGACTGGTCCTACGAGCAGTACTTC.

The gene calls are TRBV5-4 and TRBJ1-3; D gene ambiguous. Trimming removed 4 bases from V and 2 bases from J, with 13 bases in between. This CDR3 has 15 residues. The germline CDR1 and CDR2 sequences are SGHNT and YYREEE (reference sequence). Here the CDR3 reads CASSRPDTTGNTIYF. In DNA, the CDR3 is TGTGCCAGCAGCCGACCCGACACGACTGGAAACACCATATATTTT. The variable domain in full, with the rest retrieved from reference TRBV5-4 and TRBJ1-3, is ETGVTQSPTHLIKTRGQQVTLRCSSQSGHNTVSWYQQALGQGPQFIFQYYREEENGRGNFPPRFSGLQFPNYSSELNVNALELDDSALYLCASSRPDTTGNTIYFGEGSWLTVV.

This clone was detected only once. This rearrangement joins TRBV19 to TRBJ1-5, with 8 bases identical to TRBD1. The CDR3 totals 15 residues. The V gene's germline CDR1 is LNHDA and CDR2 SQIVND (reference sequence). Trimming cost V 4 bases and J 7 bases; bases outside gene matches: 9. CDR3: CASSRGRGHGQPQHF. The CDR3 DNA reads as TGTGCCAGTAGTAGGGGCAGGGGGCATGGCCAGCCCCAGCATTTT.

V usage is TRBV18 and J usage is TRBJ1-1; TRBD1 agrees at 7 bases. The ends lost 3 bases at V and 5 bases at J; junction bases unmatched: 12. The CDR3 is 16 residues long. The germline V gene encodes CDR1 KGHSH and CDR2 LQKENI. CDR3 loop: CASSPDFRTGGTEAFF. The CDR3 nucleotides are TGTGCCAGCTCACCGGATTTTCGGACAGGCGGTACTGAAGCTTTCTTT.

The chain's CDR3 is CASSQDSWGAEAFF. Here the CDR3 DNA reads TGTGCCAGCAGCCAAGATTCTTGGGGCGCTGAAGCTTTCTTT. The V gene is TRBV3-1 (or the pseudogene TRBV3-2), the J gene TRBJ1-1, with D tentatively TRBD1 (5 bases). Germline CDR1 is LGHDT and CDR2 is YNNKEL (reference sequence). V lost 0 bases and J 6 bases, leaving 11 bases between the germline ends. This CDR3 contains 14 residues.

The rearrangement uses TRBV3-1 (or the pseudogene TRBV3-2) and TRBJ2-3, with TRBD2 matching 10 bases. The CDR3 extends over 16 amino acids. Unmatched junction bases numbered 8, after V lost 2 bases and J lost 6 bases. Germline V gives CDR1 LGHDT, CDR2 YNNKEL (reference sequence). The CDR3 sequence is CASSQPSGGYTDTQYF. CDR3 nucleotide sequence: TGTGCCAGCAGCCAACCTAGCGGGGGATATACGGATACGCAGTATTTT.

The CDR3 is CASSLAGGATEQYF. CDR3 DNA sequence: TGCGCCAGCAGCTTGGCAGGGGGCGCGACCGAGCAGTACTTC. The V and J genes are TRBV5-1 and TRBJ2-7; 8 nucleotides line up with TRBD1. This CDR3 contains 14 residues. V trimming: 0 bases; J trimming: 6 bases; junction bases outside the gene matches: 5. Germline CDR1 is SGHRS and CDR2 is YFSETQ.

The V gene is TRBV7-2, the J gene TRBJ1-5; no reliable D call. This CDR3 is 14 amino acids long. Germline V gene lookup returns CDR1 SGHTA and CDR2 FQGNSA. Trimming cost V 2 bases and J 10 bases, with 15 bases left between them. The DNA of the CDR3 is TGTGCCAGCAGCTTACCCCCACCCCGTAGACCCCAGCATTTT. Translating it yields CASSLPPPRRPQHF.

As concerns this clone: A read error may account for a junction end that differs from germline. The chain joins TRBV7-9 to TRBJ1-2; no definite D call. The germline V gene has CDR1 SEHNR and CDR2 FQNEAQ (reference sequence). This CDR3 is 11 amino acids long. The CDR3 bases are TGCCTATACGGTCTTAACTATGGCTACACCTTC. Translating gives CLYGLNYGYTF.

This clone was counted a single time. The chain couples TRBV5-1 to TRBJ2-4, with D possibly matching TRBD1 (6 bases). The CDR3 covers 15 residues. The germline V gene encodes CDR1 SGHRS and CDR2 YFSETQ. V lost 4 bases to trimming and J lost 6 bases, with 17 bases between them. CDR3 region: CASSPPRQAGNIQYF. The CDR3 region has the DNA TGCGCCAGCAGCCCACCCCGACAGGCTGGAAACATTCAGTACTTC.